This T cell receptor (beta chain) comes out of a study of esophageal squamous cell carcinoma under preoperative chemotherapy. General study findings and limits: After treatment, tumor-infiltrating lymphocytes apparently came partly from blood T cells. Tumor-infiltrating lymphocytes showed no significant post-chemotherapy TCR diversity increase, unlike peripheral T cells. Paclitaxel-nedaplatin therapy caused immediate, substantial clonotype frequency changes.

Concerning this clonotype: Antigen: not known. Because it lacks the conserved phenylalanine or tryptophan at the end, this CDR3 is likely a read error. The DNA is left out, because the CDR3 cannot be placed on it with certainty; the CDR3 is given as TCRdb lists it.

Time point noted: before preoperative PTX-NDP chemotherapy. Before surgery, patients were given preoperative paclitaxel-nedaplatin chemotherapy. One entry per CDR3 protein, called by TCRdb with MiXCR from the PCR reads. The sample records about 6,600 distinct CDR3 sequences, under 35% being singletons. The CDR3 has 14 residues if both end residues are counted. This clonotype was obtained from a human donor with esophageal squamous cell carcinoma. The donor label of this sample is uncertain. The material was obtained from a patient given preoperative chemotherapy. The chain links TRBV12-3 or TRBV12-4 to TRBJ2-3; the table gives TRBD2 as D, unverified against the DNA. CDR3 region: CASSFLPGGETQYV.